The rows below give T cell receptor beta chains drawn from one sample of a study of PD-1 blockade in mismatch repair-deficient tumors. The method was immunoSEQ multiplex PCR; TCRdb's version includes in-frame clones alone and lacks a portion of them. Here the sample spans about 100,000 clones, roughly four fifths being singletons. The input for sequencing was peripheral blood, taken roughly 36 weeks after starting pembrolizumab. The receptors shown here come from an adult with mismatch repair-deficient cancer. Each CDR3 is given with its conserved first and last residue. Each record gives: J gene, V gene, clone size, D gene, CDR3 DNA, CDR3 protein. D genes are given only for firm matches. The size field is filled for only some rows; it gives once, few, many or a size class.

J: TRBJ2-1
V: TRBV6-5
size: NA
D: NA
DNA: TGTGCCAGCAGCAAGACAGCGGTTTCCTACAATGAGCAGTTCTTC
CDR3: CASSKTAVSYNEQFF

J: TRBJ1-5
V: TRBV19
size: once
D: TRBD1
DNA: TGTGCCGTACGACAGGGCCTGTATAGCAATCAGCCCCAGCATTTT
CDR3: CAVRQGLYSNQPQHF

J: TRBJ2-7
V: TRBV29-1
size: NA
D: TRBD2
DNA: TGCAGCGTTGCCATTAGCGGGAGTGACGAGCAGTACTTC
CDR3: CSVAISGSDEQYF

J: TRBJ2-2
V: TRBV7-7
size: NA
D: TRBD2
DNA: TGTGCTAGCAGCTTAGGCCCAGCGGGAGGACCTCCCGGGGAGCTGTTTTTT
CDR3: CASSLGPAGGPPGELFF

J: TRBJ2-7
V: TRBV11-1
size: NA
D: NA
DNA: TGTGCCAGCAGTACCAATTACGAGCAGTACTTC
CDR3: CASSTNYEQYF

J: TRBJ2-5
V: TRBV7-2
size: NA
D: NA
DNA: TGTGCCAGCAGCTTAGCGCCCAAACTAGCTTCAGAGACCCAGTACTTC
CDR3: CASSLAPKLASETQYF

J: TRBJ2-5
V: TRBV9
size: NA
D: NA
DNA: TGTGCCAGCAGCCCCTCGGGGTACGACGAGACCCAGTACTTC
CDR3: CASSPSGYDETQYF

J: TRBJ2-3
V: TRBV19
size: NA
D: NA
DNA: TGTGCCAGTAGTAACCGGGACCCTAAGCGCACGCAGTATTTT
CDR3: CASSNRDPKRTQYF

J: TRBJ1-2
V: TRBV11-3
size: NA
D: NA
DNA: TGTGCCAGCAGCTTAGCAGCAGGGGATAACTATGGCTACACCTTC
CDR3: CASSLAAGDNYGYTF

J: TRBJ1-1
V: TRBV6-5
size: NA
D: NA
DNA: TGTGCCAGCGGGGAGGACATCCCCGGGAAAGCTTTCTTT
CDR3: CASGEDIPGKAFF

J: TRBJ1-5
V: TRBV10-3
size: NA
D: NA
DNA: TGTGCCATCAGTGAATTTTGGCGACACAGCAATCAGCCCCAGCATTTT
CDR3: CAISEFWRHSNQPQHF

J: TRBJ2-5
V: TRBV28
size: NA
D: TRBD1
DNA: TGTGCCAGCAGTGGGCCGGGACAGTCGATACAAGAGACCCAGTACTTC
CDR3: CASSGPGQSIQETQYF

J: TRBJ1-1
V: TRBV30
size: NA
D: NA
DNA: TGTGCCTGGAGAGGTATAGGGACTGAAGCTTTCTTT
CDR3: CAWRGIGTEAFF

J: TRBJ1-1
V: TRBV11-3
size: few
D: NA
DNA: TGTGCCAGCAGCCTTCTGTTGGACACTGAAGCTTTCTTT
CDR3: CASSLLLDTEAFF

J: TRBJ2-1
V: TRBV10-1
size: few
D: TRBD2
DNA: TGCGCCAGCAGTGAGTCCGGGACTAGCGGGAATGGTGAGCAGTTCTTC
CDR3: CASSESGTSGNGEQFF

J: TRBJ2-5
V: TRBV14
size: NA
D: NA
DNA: TGTGCCAGCAGCCTCCTCGGCGAGGAGACCCAGTACTTC
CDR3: CASSLLGEETQYF